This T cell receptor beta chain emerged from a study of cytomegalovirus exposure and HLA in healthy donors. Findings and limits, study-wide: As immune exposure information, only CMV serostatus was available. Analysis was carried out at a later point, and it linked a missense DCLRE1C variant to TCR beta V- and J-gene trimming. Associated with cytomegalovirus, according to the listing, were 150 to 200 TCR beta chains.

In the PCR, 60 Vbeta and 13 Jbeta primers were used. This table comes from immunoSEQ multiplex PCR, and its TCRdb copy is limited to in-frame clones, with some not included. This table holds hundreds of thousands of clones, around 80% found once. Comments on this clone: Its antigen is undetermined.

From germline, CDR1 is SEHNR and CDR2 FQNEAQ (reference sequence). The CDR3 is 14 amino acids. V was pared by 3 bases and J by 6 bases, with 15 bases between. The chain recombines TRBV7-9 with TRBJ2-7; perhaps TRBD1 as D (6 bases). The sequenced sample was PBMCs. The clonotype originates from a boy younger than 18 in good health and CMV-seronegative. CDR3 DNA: TGTGCCAGCAGCTTCCCGTGGACAGTCGGCGAGCAGTACTTC. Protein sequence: CASSFPWTVGEQYF.